This T cell receptor beta chain was sequenced in a study of blood T cell repertoires in COVID-19. Study summary: Acute-phase and convalescent COVID-19 samples originated in the United States, Italy and Spain. T cells, B-cell-depleted T cells, or PBMCs provided the cDNA or gDNA that served as material.

In the original workflow: Estimation of nucleated cell counts relied on the amplification of reference gene primers. Sequencing used immunoSEQ multiplex PCR; TCRdb keeps in-frame clones, though not all of them. D and trimming were read from the DNA, whereas the V and J calls and clone size are those reported in that table. The table includes about 81,000 clones, 88% detected once. This CDR3 comprises 14 residues. Losses at the gene ends were 4 bases for V and 7 bases for J; bases not matched to a gene: 5. Germline CDR1 is SGHTA and CDR2 is FQGNSA. This TCR was recovered from a woman over 75 with acute or convalescent COVID-19. Sample: peripheral blood. The V gene is TRBV7-2, the J gene TRBJ1-2, with 11 bases identical to TRBD1. In nucleotides, the CDR3 is TGTGCCAGCAGCTATGGACAGGGGGCGGTTGGCTACACCTTC. Protein product: CASSYGQGAVGYTF.